Described below is a single TCR beta chain sequence and its context. The CDR3 is 17 amino acids. Germline V CDR1 and CDR2: MNHEY, SMNVEV (reference sequence). With 5 bases clipped from V and 0 bases from J, the junction kept 9 bases outside the gene matches. The protocol was immunoSEQ multiplex PCR, while the TCRdb copy is restricted to in-frame clones and leaves out a portion. The table has approximately 2.3 million clones, approximately 93% seen once. The entry originates in a study of shared clonotypes between healthy human individuals. The V and J genes are TRBV27 and TRBJ1-5; 8 bases map to TRBD1. The TCR comes from a man aged 18 to 35 in good health. Some clones in this sample may be carry-over from other donors' samples. The sample comprised naive CD4+ T cells from PBMCs. Subset here: CD45RA+ positively selected. CDR3 sequence reads: CASSPRTGWDSNQPQHF. CDR3 DNA sequence: TGTGCCAGCAGTCCTAGGACAGGGTGGGATAGCAATCAGCCCCAGCATTTT.